The rows below give T cell receptor beta chains drawn from one sample of a study of T cell responses to AZD1222 COVID-19 vaccine. Libraries were prepared by immunoSEQ multiplex PCR; TCRdb keeps only in-frame clonotypes and omits some of them. This table holds roughly 100,000 clones, around 89% found once. The sample here was peripheral blood, taken on day 0 of AZD1222 vaccination. The receptors here all came from an adult in good health. The CDR3 runs from the conserved cysteine through the conserved F or W. Each record gives: CDR3 protein, CDR3 DNA, D gene, V gene, J gene, clone size. The D gene is left open where the match is weak. The size of a clone is reported for some rows only, either as once, few or many, or as a class for expanded clones.

cdr3_aa: CASTPGQGYSEAFF
cdr3_nt: TGTGCCAGTACCCCGGGACAGGGCTACTCTGAAGCTTTCTTT
d_call: TRBD1
v_call: TRBV19
j_call: TRBJ1-1
clone_size: NA

cdr3_aa: CASSYTSGYNEQFF
cdr3_nt: TGTGCCAGCAGTTACACTAGCGGCTACAATGAGCAGTTCTTC
d_call: TRBD2
v_call: TRBV6-6
j_call: TRBJ2-1
clone_size: NA

cdr3_aa: CASSEPPSTDTQYF
cdr3_nt: TGTGCCAGCAGTGAACCCCCGAGCACAGATACGCAGTATTTT
d_call: NA
v_call: TRBV28
j_call: TRBJ2-3
clone_size: NA

cdr3_aa: CASSESGQGLSDTQYF
cdr3_nt: TGTGCCAGCAGTGAATCGGGACAGGGACTGTCGGATACGCAGTATTTT
d_call: TRBD1
v_call: TRBV6-1
j_call: TRBJ2-3
clone_size: NA

cdr3_aa: CASSEQQGYGYTF
cdr3_nt: TGTGCCAGCAGCGAGCAACAGGGTTATGGCTACACCTTC
d_call: NA
v_call: TRBV2
j_call: TRBJ1-2
clone_size: once

cdr3_aa: CASSLAGWKETQYF
cdr3_nt: TGTGCCAGCAGCTTAGCGGGCTGGAAAGAGACCCAGTACTTC
d_call: NA
v_call: TRBV7-2
j_call: TRBJ2-5
clone_size: NA

cdr3_aa: CASSPQRIDSEQYF
cdr3_nt: TGTGCCAGCAGCCCGCAAAGGATTGACAGTGAGCAGTACTTC
d_call: NA
v_call: TRBV7-2
j_call: TRBJ2-7
clone_size: NA

cdr3_aa: CASNDLTGSGTDTQYF
cdr3_nt: TGTGCCAGTAATGACTTGACAGGGTCGGGCACAGATACGCAGTATTTT
d_call: TRBD1
v_call: TRBV19
j_call: TRBJ2-3
clone_size: NA

cdr3_aa: CATTPSGGTETQYF
cdr3_nt: TGTGCCACCACTCCTAGCGGAGGCACAGAGACCCAGTACTTC
d_call: TRBD2
v_call: TRBV28
j_call: TRBJ2-5
clone_size: NA

cdr3_aa: CASSNSQGLGETQYF
cdr3_nt: TGCGCCAGCAGCAATTCCCAGGGCCTCGGGGAGACCCAGTACTTC
d_call: NA
v_call: TRBV5-1
j_call: TRBJ2-5
clone_size: few

cdr3_aa: CASSSGRGPNTGELFF
cdr3_nt: TGTGCCAGCAGTTCTGGGAGAGGCCCGAACACCGGGGAGCTGTTTTTT
d_call: NA
v_call: TRBV28
j_call: TRBJ2-2
clone_size: NA

cdr3_aa: CASSRLAGGWDEQFF
cdr3_nt: TGTGCCAGCAGCCGTCTAGCGGGAGGTTGGGATGAGCAGTTCTTC
d_call: TRBD2
v_call: TRBV7-6
j_call: TRBJ2-1
clone_size: NA

cdr3_aa: CAWEGYGYTF
cdr3_nt: TGTGCCTGGGAGGGCTATGGCTACACCTTC
d_call: NA
v_call: TRBV30
j_call: TRBJ1-2
clone_size: NA

cdr3_aa: CAWSVPPPRTSYEQYF
cdr3_nt: TGTGCCTGGAGTGTACCCCCCCCCAGGACTTCGTACGAGCAGTACTTC
d_call: NA
v_call: TRBV30
j_call: TRBJ2-7
clone_size: NA

cdr3_aa: CASRPFAPGQGTYNEQFF
cdr3_nt: TGTGCTAGCAGACCCTTTGCCCCGGGACAGGGGACCTACAATGAGCAGTTCTTC
d_call: TRBD1
v_call: TRBV7-7
j_call: TRBJ2-1
clone_size: NA

cdr3_aa: CAWEGLKGNIQYF
cdr3_nt: TGTGCCTGGGAGGGATTAAAGGGAAACATTCAGTACTTC
d_call: NA
v_call: TRBV30
j_call: TRBJ2-4
clone_size: NA

cdr3_aa: CASSFGRSIGANVLTF
cdr3_nt: TGTGCCAGCAGTTTTGGCAGGTCTATTGGGGCCAACGTCCTGACTTTC
d_call: NA
v_call: TRBV28
j_call: TRBJ2-6
clone_size: NA

cdr3_aa: CASSPTHRGRNEKLFF
cdr3_nt: TGTGCCAGCAGCCCTACCCACAGGGGGCGTAATGAAAAACTGTTTTTT
d_call: TRBD1
v_call: TRBV5-6
j_call: TRBJ1-4
clone_size: NA

cdr3_aa: CASMSPGVQAGELFF
cdr3_nt: TGTGCCAGCATGTCTCCGGGGGTACAGGCCGGGGAGCTGTTTTTT
d_call: NA
v_call: TRBV25-1
j_call: TRBJ2-2
clone_size: few

cdr3_aa: CASSIQGWETQYF
cdr3_nt: TGTGCCAGTAGTATTCAGGGGTGGGAGACCCAGTACTTC
d_call: NA
v_call: TRBV19
j_call: TRBJ2-5
clone_size: NA

cdr3_aa: CASSRQGATEAFF
cdr3_nt: TGTGCCAGCAGCCGACAGGGGGCCACTGAAGCTTTCTTT
d_call: TRBD1
v_call: TRBV3-1/TRBV3-2
j_call: TRBJ1-1
clone_size: NA

cdr3_aa: CASSFYNTGPTGNTIYF
cdr3_nt: TGTGCCAGCAGCTTCTATAATACAGGGCCCACTGGAAACACCATATATTTT
d_call: NA
v_call: TRBV7-2
j_call: TRBJ1-3
clone_size: NA

cdr3_aa: CASSPDLNTGELFF
cdr3_nt: TGTGCCAGCTCACCGGACCTTAACACCGGGGAGCTGTTTTTT
d_call: NA
v_call: TRBV18
j_call: TRBJ2-2
clone_size: NA

cdr3_aa: CATGDSYNEKLFF
cdr3_nt: TGTGCCACCGGAGACAGTTATAATGAAAAACTGTTTTTT
d_call: NA
v_call: TRBV24-1
j_call: TRBJ1-4
clone_size: NA

cdr3_aa: CASNRQGPYEQYF
cdr3_nt: TGTGCCAGCAATCGCCAGGGCCCCTACGAGCAGTACTTC
d_call: NA
v_call: TRBV6-5
j_call: TRBJ2-7
clone_size: NA

cdr3_aa: CASSEGNYNSPLHF
cdr3_nt: TGTGCCAGCAGTGAGGGAAATTATAATTCACCCCTCCACTTT
d_call: NA
v_call: TRBV27
j_call: TRBJ1-6
clone_size: few

cdr3_aa: CASSPMGQSKGEQFF
cdr3_nt: TGTGCCAGCAGCCCAATGGGACAGTCTAAGGGTGAGCAGTTCTTC
d_call: TRBD1
v_call: TRBV7-9
j_call: TRBJ2-1
clone_size: NA

cdr3_aa: CASSYRTSGGSNEQFF
cdr3_nt: TGTGCCAGTAGTTACCGGACTAGCGGGGGATCAAATGAGCAGTTCTTC
d_call: TRBD2
v_call: TRBV19
j_call: TRBJ2-1
clone_size: NA

cdr3_aa: CASSPTGRADTQYF
cdr3_nt: TGCGCCAGCAGCCCGACAGGGCGGGCAGATACGCAGTATTTT
d_call: TRBD1
v_call: TRBV5-1
j_call: TRBJ2-3
clone_size: NA

cdr3_aa: CASSEAGGTIYNEQFF
cdr3_nt: TGTGCCAGCAGTGAAGCAGGCGGGACGATTTACAATGAGCAGTTCTTC
d_call: NA
v_call: TRBV6-1
j_call: TRBJ2-1
clone_size: NA

cdr3_aa: CASSFLPTKSSYEQYF
cdr3_nt: TGTGCCAGCAGTTTCCTCCCGACAAAGAGCTCCTACGAGCAGTACTTC
d_call: NA
v_call: TRBV6-2/TRBV6-3
j_call: TRBJ2-7
clone_size: NA

cdr3_aa: CASSLGRSYEQYF
cdr3_nt: TGTGCTAGCAGCTTGGGTAGGTCCTACGAGCAGTACTTC
d_call: NA
v_call: TRBV7-7
j_call: TRBJ2-7
clone_size: NA

cdr3_aa: CASSGEGSSYNSPLHF
cdr3_nt: TGTGCCAGCAGTGGAGAGGGGAGCTCCTATAATTCACCCCTCCACTTT
d_call: NA
v_call: TRBV25-1
j_call: TRBJ1-6
clone_size: NA

cdr3_aa: CAISGSIGQATYGYTF
cdr3_nt: TGTGCCATCAGTGGGAGTATTGGACAGGCGACCTATGGCTACACCTTC
d_call: TRBD1
v_call: TRBV10-3
j_call: TRBJ1-2
clone_size: NA

cdr3_aa: CASSQSIQIQGGDEQFF
cdr3_nt: TGTGCCAGCAGCCAATCGATACAGATACAGGGAGGGGATGAGCAGTTCTTC
d_call: NA
v_call: TRBV9
j_call: TRBJ2-1
clone_size: NA

cdr3_aa: CASSLGVTGGSTGYGYTF
cdr3_nt: TGTGCCAGCAGTTTAGGTGTAACAGGGGGATCAACTGGATATGGCTACACCTTC
d_call: TRBD1
v_call: TRBV28
j_call: TRBJ1-2
clone_size: once

cdr3_aa: CASSIPRSPETQYF
cdr3_nt: TGTGCCAGCAGTATTCCTAGGTCCCCCGAGACCCAGTACTTC
d_call: NA
v_call: TRBV6-5
j_call: TRBJ2-5
clone_size: NA

cdr3_aa: CASSPGTAASGYGYTF
cdr3_nt: TGTGCCAGCAGCCCCGGGACAGCTGCCAGTGGCTATGGCTACACCTTC
d_call: TRBD1
v_call: TRBV5-4
j_call: TRBJ1-2
clone_size: NA

cdr3_aa: CASSLTGARDQPQHF
cdr3_nt: TGCGCCAGCAGCTTAACAGGGGCGCGAGATCAGCCCCAGCATTTT
d_call: TRBD1
v_call: TRBV5-1
j_call: TRBJ1-5
clone_size: NA

cdr3_aa: CSATAGPGGNQPQHF
cdr3_nt: TGCAGCGCCACAGCCGGGCCCGGGGGCAATCAGCCCCAGCATTTT
d_call: NA
v_call: TRBV29-1
j_call: TRBJ1-5
clone_size: NA

cdr3_aa: CASSIGSAGGYNEQFF
cdr3_nt: TGTGCCAGTAGTATCGGGTCGGCGGGGGGATACAATGAGCAGTTCTTC
d_call: TRBD2
v_call: TRBV19
j_call: TRBJ2-1
clone_size: NA

cdr3_aa: CASSQQPGLAGWGEQFF
cdr3_nt: TGCGCCAGCAGCCAACAGCCGGGACTAGCGGGATGGGGGGAGCAGTTCTTC
d_call: TRBD2
v_call: TRBV4-3
j_call: TRBJ2-1
clone_size: NA

cdr3_aa: CASSLEGQILRGYTF
cdr3_nt: TGTGCCAGCAGCTTAGAGGGACAAATCCTTCGGGGCTACACCTTC
d_call: NA
v_call: TRBV7-8
j_call: TRBJ1-2
clone_size: NA

cdr3_aa: CASSFPDRGYTF
cdr3_nt: TGTGCCAGCAGTTTCCCGGACAGGGGCTACACCTTC
d_call: TRBD1
v_call: TRBV28
j_call: TRBJ1-2
clone_size: NA

cdr3_aa: CAWKGQVYGYTF
cdr3_nt: TGTGCCTGGAAGGGCCAGGTATATGGCTACACCTTC
d_call: NA
v_call: TRBV30
j_call: TRBJ1-2
clone_size: few

cdr3_aa: CASSLGLVGYEQYF
cdr3_nt: TGTGCCAGCAGCCTCGGACTAGTGGGCTACGAGCAGTACTTC
d_call: TRBD2
v_call: TRBV9
j_call: TRBJ2-7
clone_size: NA

cdr3_aa: CASSGTSGTETGELFF
cdr3_nt: TGCGCCAGCAGCGGGACTAGCGGGACGGAGACCGGGGAGCTGTTTTTT
d_call: TRBD2
v_call: TRBV5-1
j_call: TRBJ2-2
clone_size: NA

cdr3_aa: CAGGGSNEKLFF
cdr3_nt: TGTGCCGGGGGGGGTTCTAATGAAAAACTGTTTTTT
d_call: NA
v_call: TRBV29-1
j_call: TRBJ1-4
clone_size: NA

cdr3_aa: CASGSGGSNQPQHF
cdr3_nt: TGTGCCAGCGGGTCGGGGGGGAGCAATCAGCCCCAGCATTTT
d_call: NA
v_call: TRBV28
j_call: TRBJ1-5
clone_size: NA

cdr3_aa: CASSFEQGARGRRAFF
cdr3_nt: TGTGCCAGCAGTTTTGAACAGGGGGCGCGCGGGCGGAGAGCTTTCTTT
d_call: TRBD1
v_call: TRBV28
j_call: TRBJ1-1
clone_size: NA

cdr3_aa: CASSSTANQPQHF
cdr3_nt: TGTGCCAGTAGTTCGACAGCCAATCAGCCCCAGCATTTT
d_call: NA
v_call: TRBV19
j_call: TRBJ1-5
clone_size: once

cdr3_aa: CAWSVGGGGYEQYF
cdr3_nt: TGTGCCTGGAGTGTAGGAGGGGGTGGCTACGAGCAGTACTTC
d_call: NA
v_call: TRBV30
j_call: TRBJ2-7
clone_size: NA

cdr3_aa: CASSKDNRDRVWTGRNQPQHF
cdr3_nt: TGTGCCAGCAGCAAAGATAACCGGGACAGGGTGTGGACGGGGCGCAATCAGCCCCAGCATTTT
d_call: NA
v_call: TRBV21-1
j_call: TRBJ1-5
clone_size: NA